The entry below gives a single T cell receptor (beta chain) sequence along with its context. These data come from a study of blood T cell repertoires in COVID-19. Background on the study: Specimens from acute and convalescent COVID-19 originated in the United States, Italy and Spain. From T cells, B-cell-depleted T cells, or PBMCs came the material, which was cDNA or gDNA.

Original analysis: Counts of nucleated cells, estimated from reference gene primer amplification, were obtained. Here immunoSEQ multiplex PCR was the method, and the copy in TCRdb shows in-frame clones only, minus some. V and J calls and clone size are copied from that table; D and trimming were computed from the DNA. The sample includes a few hundred thousand clones, over 75% of them seen just once. The specimen was peripheral blood. This TCR was sampled from a woman between 45 and 65 years old with acute or convalescent COVID-19.

CDR3 bases: TGTGCCAGCAGCACAACCGGGACAGGGGGCAATCAGCCCCAGCATTTT. The encoded protein is CASSTTGTGGNQPQHF. V and J are TRBV7-2 and TRBJ1-5; TRBD1 matches at 10 bases. Trimming took 5 bases from V and 2 from J; bases not matched to a gene: 6. This CDR3 has 16 amino acids. Germline V gene lookup returns CDR1 SGHTA and CDR2 FQGNSA.